These 3 T cell receptor beta chains were all obtained from the same sample, sequenced in a study of beta chain features in type 1 diabetes. Notes on the study in general: There was a moderate but significant shortening of TCRB CDR3s in all four CD4+ subsets of Type 1 diabetes patients.

The investigators reverse transcribed all of the isolated RNA, so they sequenced expressed TCRB transcripts. Data came from immunoSEQ multiplex PCR; TCRdb stores just in-frame clones and leaves some out. The table records approximately 160,000 clones, around 10% of them present only once. No antigen has been assigned to these receptors. Specimen: central memory CD4+ T cells from blood. Receptors originate from a man in his thirties or forties with type 1 diabetes.

This chain connects TRBV28 to TRBJ1-1; D is perhaps TRBD1 (6 bases). The CDR3 totals 14 residues. Trimming shortened V by 4 bases and J by 11 bases, and 20 bases separated the two germline ends. The germline gives CDR1 MDHEN, CDR2 SYDVKM. This CDR3 is CASSSGTFDSGAFF. The CDR3 DNA reads TGTGCCAGCAGTTCGGGGACATTCGATTCGGGGGCTTTCTTT. The complete variable domain, with remaining parts taken from reference TRBV28 and TRBJ1-1, reads DVKVTQSSRYLVKRTGEKVFLECVQDMDHENMFWYRQDPGLGLRLIYFSYDVKMKEKGDIPEGYSVSREKKERFSLILESASTNQTSMYLCASSSGTFDSGAFFGQGTRLTVV.

This clone has a handful of counts. CDR3 sequence (DNA): TGTGCCAGCAGCAAAGGGACAGGGAGGGATCAGCCCCAGCATTTT. Translating it yields CASSKGTGRDQPQHF. V gene TRBV7-9 combines with J gene TRBJ1-5, with 9 bases fitting TRBD1. Per the germline V gene, CDR1 is SEHNR and CDR2 is FQNEAQ (reference sequence). CDR3 length equals 15 residues. V trimming: 5 bases; J trimming: 5 bases; junction bases outside the gene matches: 7.

This clone was detected a few times. The chain combines TRBV27 with TRBJ1-1; D not resolved. The CDR3 is made up of 13 amino acids. The V and J ends lost 4 bases and 0 bases respectively, with 6 bases between them. Germline V gene data show CDR1 as MNHEY and CDR2 as SMNVEV (reference sequence). CDR3 nucleotides: TGTGCCAGCAGTTCTAGCATGAACACTGAAGCTTTCTTT. This translates into CASSSSMNTEAFF.